Sequencing of this T cell receptor (beta chain) was carried out in a study of blood T cell repertoires in COVID-19. Residents of approximately 25 US areas, aged about 18 to 100 years, made up the participants. Self-reported history from a screening survey and questionnaire set each donor's cohort. Symptom resolution, clearance, or two negative PCRs marked the recovered donors of Cohort 3. The CDR3 sequence is 14 residues long. Per the germline V gene, CDR1 is LGHDT and CDR2 is YNNKEL (reference sequence). Losses at the gene ends were 1 base for V and 4 bases for J; bases not matched to a gene: 2. Per the original data handling: The assay estimated nucleated cells by amplifying reference gene primers. The assay was immunoSEQ multiplex PCR, and TCRdb's table has in-frame clones only and misses some. V and J calls and clone size follow that table, whereas D and trimming were derived from the DNA. The sample holds 200,000 to 250,000 clones, 88% seen once.

Sequencing was done on a sample of PBMCs or T cells enriched from blood (not recorded which). J is TRBJ1-2 and V is TRBV3-1 (or the pseudogene TRBV3-2); 8 bases are shared with TRBD1. This clonotype originated in a woman under 40 who had recovered from COVID-19. The CDR3 region is CASSQVDRGYGYTF. For the CDR3, the DNA is TGTGCCAGCAGCCAAGTTGACAGGGGCTATGGCTACACCTTC.